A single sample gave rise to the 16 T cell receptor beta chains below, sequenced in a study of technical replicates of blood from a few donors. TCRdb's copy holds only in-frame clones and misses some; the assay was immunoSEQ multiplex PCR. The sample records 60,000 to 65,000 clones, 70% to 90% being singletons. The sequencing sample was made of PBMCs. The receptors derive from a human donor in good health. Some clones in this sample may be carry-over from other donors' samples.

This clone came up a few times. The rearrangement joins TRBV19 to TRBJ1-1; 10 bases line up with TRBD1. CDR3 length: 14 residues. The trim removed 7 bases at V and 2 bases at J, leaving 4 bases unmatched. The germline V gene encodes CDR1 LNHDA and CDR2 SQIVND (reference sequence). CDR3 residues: CASNRQGANTEAFF. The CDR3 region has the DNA TGTGCCAGTAACAGACAGGGGGCCAACACTGAAGCTTTCTTT.

The CDR3 bases are TGTGCCAGCAGCATAGGACGGGTGAACACTGAAGCTTTCTTT. It specifies CASSIGRVNTEAFF. This chain joins TRBV7-2 and TRBJ1-1; unclear D gene. This CDR3 has 14 residues. The V end was cut by 5 bases, the J end by 0 bases, with 10 bases between. From germline, CDR1 is SGHTA and CDR2 FQGNSA. The complete variable domain, with remaining parts taken from reference TRBV7-2 and TRBJ1-1, reads GAGVSQSPSNKVTEKGKDVELRCDPISGHTALYWYRQSLGQGLEFLIYFQGNSAPDKSGLPSDRFSAERTGGSVSTLTIQRTQQEDSAVYLCASSIGRVNTEAFFGQGTRLTVV.

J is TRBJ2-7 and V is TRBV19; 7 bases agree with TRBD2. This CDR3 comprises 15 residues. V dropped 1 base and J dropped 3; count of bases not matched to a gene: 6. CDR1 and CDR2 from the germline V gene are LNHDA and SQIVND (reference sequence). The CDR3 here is CASSIAGGGFYEQYF. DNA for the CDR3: TGTGCCAGTAGTATAGCTGGCGGGGGTTTCTACGAGCAGTACTTC.

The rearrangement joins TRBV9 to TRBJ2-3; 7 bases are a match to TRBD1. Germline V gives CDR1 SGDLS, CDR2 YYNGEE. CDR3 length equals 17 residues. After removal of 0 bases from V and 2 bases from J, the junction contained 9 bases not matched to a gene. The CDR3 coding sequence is TGTGCCAGCAGCGTAGAGGGGACAGTGGGGACCACAGATACGCAGTATTTT. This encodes CASSVEGTVGTTDTQYF. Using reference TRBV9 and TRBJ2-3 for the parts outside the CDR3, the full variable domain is DSGVTQTPKHLITATGQRVTLRCSPRSGDLSVYWYQQSLDQGLQFLIQYYNGEERAKGNILERFSAQQFPDLHSELNLSSLELGDSALYFCASSVEGTVGTTDTQYFGPGTRLTVL.

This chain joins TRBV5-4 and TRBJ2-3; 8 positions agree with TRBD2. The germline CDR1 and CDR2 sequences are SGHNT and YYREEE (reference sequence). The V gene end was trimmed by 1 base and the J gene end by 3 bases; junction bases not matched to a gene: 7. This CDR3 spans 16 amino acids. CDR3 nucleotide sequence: TGTGCCAGCAGCTTGATGGCGGGGGGCGGGACAGATACGCAGTATTTT. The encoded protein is CASSLMAGGGTDTQYF.

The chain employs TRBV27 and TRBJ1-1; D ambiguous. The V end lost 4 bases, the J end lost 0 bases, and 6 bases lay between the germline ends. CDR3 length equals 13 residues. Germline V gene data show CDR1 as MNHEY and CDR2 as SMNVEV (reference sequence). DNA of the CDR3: TGTGCCAGCAGTTCCAGGTTGAACACTGAAGCTTTCTTT. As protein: CASSSRLNTEAFF.

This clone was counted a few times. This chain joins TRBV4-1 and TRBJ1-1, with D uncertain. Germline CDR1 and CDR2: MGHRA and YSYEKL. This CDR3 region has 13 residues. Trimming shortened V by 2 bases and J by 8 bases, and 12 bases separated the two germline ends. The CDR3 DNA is TGCGCCAGCAGCCAAAGACCGGGATCGGAAGCTTTCTTT. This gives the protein CASSQRPGSEAFF.

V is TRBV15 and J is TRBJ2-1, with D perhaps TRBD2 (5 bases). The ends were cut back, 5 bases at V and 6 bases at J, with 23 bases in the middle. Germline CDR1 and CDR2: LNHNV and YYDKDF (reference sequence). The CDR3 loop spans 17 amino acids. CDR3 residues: CATSSWGAEDPANEQFF. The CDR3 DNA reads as TGTGCCACCAGCTCCTGGGGAGCGGAAGATCCGGCCAATGAGCAGTTCTTC.

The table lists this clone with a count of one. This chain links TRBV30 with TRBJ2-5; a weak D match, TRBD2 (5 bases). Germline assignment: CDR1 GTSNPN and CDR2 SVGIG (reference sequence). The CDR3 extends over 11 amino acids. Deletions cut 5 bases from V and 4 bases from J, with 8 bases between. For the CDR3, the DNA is TGTGCCTGGGTCCGGGGAGAGACCCAGTACTTC. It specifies CAWVRGETQYF.

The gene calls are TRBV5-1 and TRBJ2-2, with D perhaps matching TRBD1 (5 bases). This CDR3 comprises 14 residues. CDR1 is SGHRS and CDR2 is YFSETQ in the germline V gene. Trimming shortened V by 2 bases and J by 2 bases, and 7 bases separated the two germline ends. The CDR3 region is CASSFQGNTGELFF. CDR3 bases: TGCGCCAGCAGCTTCCAGGGAAACACCGGGGAGCTGTTTTTT.

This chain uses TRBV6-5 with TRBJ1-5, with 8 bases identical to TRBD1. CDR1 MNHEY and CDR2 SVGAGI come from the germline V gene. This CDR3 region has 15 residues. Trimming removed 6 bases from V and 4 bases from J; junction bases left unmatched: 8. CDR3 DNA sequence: TGTGCCAGCAGGCCCGGACAGGGTGGGAATCAGCCCCAGCATTTT. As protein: CASRPGQGGNQPQHF.

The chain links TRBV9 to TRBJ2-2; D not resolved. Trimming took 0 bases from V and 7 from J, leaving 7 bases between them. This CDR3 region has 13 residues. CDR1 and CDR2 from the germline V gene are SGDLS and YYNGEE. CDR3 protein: CASSVEWLGELFF. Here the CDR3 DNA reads TGTGCCAGCAGCGTAGAGTGGCTCGGGGAGCTGTTTTTT.

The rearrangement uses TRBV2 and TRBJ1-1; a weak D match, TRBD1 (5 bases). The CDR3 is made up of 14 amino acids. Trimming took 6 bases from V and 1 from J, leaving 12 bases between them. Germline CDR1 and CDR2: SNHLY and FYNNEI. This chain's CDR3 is CASSQVGGNTEAFF. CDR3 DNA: TGTGCCAGCAGCCAAGTGGGGGGGAACACTGAAGCTTTCTTT.

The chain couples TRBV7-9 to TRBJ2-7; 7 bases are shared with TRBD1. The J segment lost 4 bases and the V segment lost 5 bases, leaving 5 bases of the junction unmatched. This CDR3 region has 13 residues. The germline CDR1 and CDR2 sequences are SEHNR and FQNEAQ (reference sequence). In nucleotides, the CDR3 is TGTGCCAGCAGCGGGACAGCGGCATACGAGCAGTACTTC. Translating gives CASSGTAAYEQYF.

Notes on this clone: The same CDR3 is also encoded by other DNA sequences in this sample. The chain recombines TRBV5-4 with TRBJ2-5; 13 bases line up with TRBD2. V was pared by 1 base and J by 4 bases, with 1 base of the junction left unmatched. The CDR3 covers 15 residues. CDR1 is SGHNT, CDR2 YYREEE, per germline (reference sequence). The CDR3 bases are TGTGCCAGCAGCTTGCGGACTAGCGGGGGAGAGACCCAGTACTTC. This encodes CASSLRTSGGETQYF.

CDR3 bases: TGTGCCAGCAGCGCCGAATACAGGGGCGCCGCGGTAAGACTAGCGGGACGCACAGATACGCAGTATTTT. This gives the protein CASSAEYRGAAVRLAGRTDTQYF. The chain has TRBV9 and TRBJ2-3; 11 bases align to TRBD2. The CDR3 extends over 23 amino acids. The V gene end was trimmed by 3 bases and the J gene end by 1 base; junction bases not matched to a gene: 25. Per germline, CDR1 SGDLS and CDR2 YYNGEE.